Listed here are 32 T cell receptor beta chains from one sample, sequenced in a study of cytomegalovirus exposure and HLA in healthy donors. 60 Vbeta and 13 Jbeta primers were used in PCR. Profiling relied on immunoSEQ multiplex PCR, and the TCRdb table lists in-frame clones only, not all of them. The data show roughly 170,000 clones, approximately 80% seen once. Sample: PBMCs. Receptor source: a man between 18 and 29 years old in good health and CMV-seronegative.

The genes are TRBV19 and TRBJ2-7; D might be TRBD1 (6 bases). The CDR3 length is 14 residues. Trimming cost V 8 bases and J 4 bases, with 18 bases left between them. CDR1 is LNHDA and CDR2 is SQIVND in the germline V gene (reference sequence). CDR3 in amino acids: CASGNSQGTYEQYF. The CDR3 region has the DNA TGTGCCAGTGGGAACTCACAGGGCACTTACGAGCAGTACTTC.

The chain combines TRBV19 with TRBJ2-7; 14 bases match TRBD2. Germline V CDR1 and CDR2: LNHDA, SQIVND (reference sequence). V lost 5 bases, J lost 4 bases, and 4 bases stayed unmatched. The CDR3 spans 15 residues. CDR3 sequence: CASSGGLAGAYEQYF. The CDR3, as DNA: TGTGCCAGTAGTGGGGGACTAGCGGGAGCATACGAGCAGTACTTC.

The chain recombines TRBV10-2 with TRBJ2-1; D is ambiguous. V was shortened by 6 bases and J by 0 bases, with 12 bases between the two germline ends. The CDR3 covers 15 residues. Germline CDR1 and CDR2: WSHSY and SAAADI. CDR3 residues: CASRDLWSSYNEQFF. As DNA, the CDR3 is TGCGCCAGCAGGGATCTCTGGAGCTCCTACAATGAGCAGTTCTTC.

The CDR3 reads CASSPGGPGEQFF. The CDR3 nucleotides read TGTGCCAGCTCCCCGGGGGGGCCGGGTGAGCAGTTCTTC. The chain combines TRBV6-5 with TRBJ2-1, with TRBD2 matching 8 bases. Germline V gives CDR1 MNHEY, CDR2 SVGAGI. The V and J ends lost 8 bases and 9 bases, in that order; junction bases with no gene match: 9. The CDR3 runs 13 residues.

This rearrangement joins TRBV30 to TRBJ1-1; D not resolved. The CDR3 loop spans 10 amino acids. Trimming pared 3 bases from V and 6 bases from J, leaving 5 bases between. From germline, CDR1 is GTSNPN and CDR2 SVGIG (reference sequence). CDR3 amino acids: CAWRGAEAFF. CDR3 nucleotide sequence: TGTGCCTGGAGGGGCGCTGAAGCTTTCTTT.

This chain's CDR3 is CASNPGTGVYNEQFF. As DNA, the CDR3 is TGTGCCAGTAACCCCGGGACAGGGGTTTACAATGAGCAGTTCTTC. The chain links TRBV19 to TRBJ2-1; 10 bases match TRBD1. CDR1 is LNHDA and CDR2 is SQIVND in the germline V gene (reference sequence). Trimming at V came to 7 bases and at J to 4 bases, leaving 7 bases not matched to a gene. CDR3 length equals 15 residues.

This clone was observed a single time. The chain combines TRBV18 with TRBJ2-7, with D perhaps TRBD2 (5 bases). V gave up 3 bases and J gave up 2 bases, with 14 bases separating them. The CDR3 length is 15 residues. Germline V gene sequence: CDR1 KGHSH, CDR2 LQKENI. The CDR3 sequence: CASSPGIFLTYEQYF. The CDR3 nucleotides read TGTGCCAGCTCACCCGGGATCTTTTTAACCTACGAGCAGTACTTC.

The chain recombines TRBV5-1 with TRBJ2-7; TRBD2 agrees at 9 bases. In germline, CDR1 is SGHRS, CDR2 YFSETQ. J gave up 5 bases and V 0 bases, and 9 bases lay outside the gene matches. The CDR3 is 16 residues long. DNA of the CDR3: TGCGCCAGCAGCTTGGACGGGACTAGCCAGTCCCACGAGCAGTACTTC. Protein sequence: CASSLDGTSQSHEQYF.

V gene TRBV7-8 combines with J gene TRBJ2-1; D ambiguous. V was pared by 1 base and J by 9 bases, with 13 bases between. Germline V gives CDR1 SGHVS, CDR2 FQNEAQ. This CDR3 region has 14 residues. CDR3: CASSLVPLGGEQFF. The CDR3 nucleotides are TGTGCCAGCAGCTTAGTTCCCCTAGGTGGTGAGCAGTTCTTC.

The chain uses TRBV6-5 and TRBJ1-1; 7 bases match TRBD1. CDR3 length: 14 residues. Per the germline V gene, CDR1 is MNHEY and CDR2 is SVGAGI. J was trimmed by 1 base and V by 6 bases; bases with no gene match: 5. The CDR3 spells CASRVRGRNTEAFF. As DNA, the CDR3 is TGTGCCAGCAGAGTTAGGGGGCGGAACACTGAAGCTTTCTTT.

This rearrangement joins TRBV2 to TRBJ2-3, with 7 bases matching TRBD1. The J segment lost 5 bases and the V segment lost 8 bases, leaving 7 bases of the junction unmatched. The CDR3 is 13 residues long. Germline V gene data show CDR1 as SNHLY and CDR2 as FYNNEI. In DNA, the CDR3 is TGTGCCAGCGCCGACAGGGATTTAGATACGCAGTATTTT. Protein: CASADRDLDTQYF. Looking up the rest from reference TRBV2 and TRBJ2-3 gives the full variable domain: EPEVTQTPSHQVTQMGQEVILRCVPISNHLYFYWYRQILGQKVEFLVSFYNNEISEKSEIFDDQFSVERPDGSNFTLKIRSTKLEDSAMYFCASADRDLDTQYFGPGTRLTVL.

The J gene is TRBJ2-2, the V gene TRBV7-9, with D maybe TRBD1 (6 bases). The CDR3 length is 17 residues. Trimming took 5 bases from V and 5 from J, leaving 21 bases between them. Germline V lookup: CDR1 SEHNR, CDR2 FQNEAQ (reference sequence). The CDR3 nucleotides are TGTGCCAGCAGCCAAGACGGGACATCCCCTATGACCGGGGAGCTGTTTTTT. It specifies CASSQDGTSPMTGELFF.

The chain recombines TRBV2 with TRBJ2-7; 8 positions agree with TRBD2. The trim removed 6 bases at V and 3 bases at J, leaving 10 bases unmatched. CDR1 SNHLY and CDR2 FYNNEI come from the germline V gene. The length of the CDR3 is 15 residues. The CDR3 sequence is CASRIMSGSGYEQYF. Written as DNA, the CDR3 is TGTGCCAGCAGGATTATGAGCGGGAGCGGCTACGAGCAGTACTTC.

With respect to this clone: A read error may account for a junction end that differs from germline. The V gene is TRBV27, the J gene TRBJ1-2; D might be TRBD1 (6 bases). The CDR3 length is 11 residues. Germline assignment: CDR1 MNHEY and CDR2 SMNVEV (reference sequence). CDR3 nucleotide sequence: TGTGCCAGCAGTCACGGGGGGGACACTCACTTC. This codes for CASSHGGDTHF.

DNA for the CDR3: TGCGCCAGCAGCCCCGGGACAGGGACTTGGGAGCAGTACTTC. Protein: CASSPGTGTWEQYF. This chain uses TRBV4-1 with TRBJ2-7; 9 nucleotides align to TRBD1. CDR3 length: 14 residues. V dropped 4 bases and J dropped 7; count of bases not matched to a gene: 8. Per germline, CDR1 MGHRA and CDR2 YSYEKL.

This chain links TRBV10-3 with TRBJ1-3, with a possible D match to TRBD1 (6 bases). V dropped 4 bases and J dropped 1 base, with 11 bases sitting between them. Germline V CDR1 and CDR2: ENHRY, SYGVKD. The CDR3 runs to 15 residues. The CDR3 sequence is CAISGGGPSGNTIYF. The CDR3 region has the DNA TGTGCCATCAGTGGGGGGGGGCCGTCTGGAAACACCATATATTTT.

The chain combines TRBV7-9 with TRBJ1-2; TRBD1 might be the D (6 bases). Germline assignment: CDR1 SEHNR and CDR2 FQNEAQ (reference sequence). The CDR3 consists of 14 residues. Trimming shortened V by 5 bases and J by 5 bases, and 15 bases separated the two germline ends. This CDR3 is CASSPDSHVYGYTF. In nucleotides, the CDR3 is TGTGCCAGCAGCCCGGACAGCCACGTTTATGGCTACACCTTC.

The rearrangement joins TRBV6-4 to TRBJ2-1; TRBD1 agrees at 7 bases. This CDR3 is built from 14 residues. The trim removed 4 bases at V and 5 bases at J, leaving 5 bases unmatched. Germline loops: CDR1 MRHNA, CDR2 SNTAGT. The CDR3 here is CASSVRQGDNEQFF. The CDR3 DNA is TGTGCCAGCAGTGTCCGGCAGGGGGACAATGAGCAGTTCTTC.

This chain joins TRBV7-2 and TRBJ2-3, with a possible D match to TRBD1 (6 bases). Trimming removed 1 base from V and 5 bases from J, with 13 bases in between. From germline, CDR1 is SGHTA and CDR2 FQGNSA. The CDR3 is made up of 15 amino acids. As DNA, the CDR3 is TGTGCCAGCAGCTTAGTAGTGGGGGCAGGAGATACGCAGTATTTT. It translates to CASSLVVGAGDTQYF.

V is TRBV7-8 and J is TRBJ2-7; 7 bases map to TRBD1. CDR3 size: 15 residues. The trim removed 2 bases at V and 2 bases at J, leaving 6 bases unmatched. Germline values: CDR1 SGHVS, CDR2 FQNEAQ. In DNA, the CDR3 is TGTGCCAGCAGCTTATGGGACAGAAGTACCTACGAGCAGTACTTC. Translating it yields CASSLWDRSTYEQYF.

The V and J genes are TRBV30 and TRBJ2-2; the D gene is possibly TRBD2 (7 bases). This CDR3 is 14 amino acids long. Trimming stripped 0 bases from V and 7 bases from J, with 12 bases between. The germline V gene encodes CDR1 GTSNPN and CDR2 SVGIG (reference sequence). CDR3 in DNA: TGTGCCTGGAGTGTGACGGGGGGCTTCGGGGAGCTGTTTTTT. Translating it yields CAWSVTGGFGELFF.

The rearrangement joins TRBV19 to TRBJ2-1; D not certain. The ends were cut back, 10 bases at V and 4 bases at J, with 11 bases in the middle. In germline, CDR1 is LNHDA, CDR2 SQIVND (reference sequence). This CDR3 has 12 amino acids. In DNA, the CDR3 is TGTGCCACCCTAGACTGGTACAATGAGCAGTTCTTC. The encoded protein is CATLDWYNEQFF.

The chain employs TRBV5-8 and TRBJ2-3; TRBD2 matches at 13 bases. Trimming cost V 0 bases and J 4 bases; bases outside gene matches: 5. This CDR3 comprises 17 residues. Germline CDR1 is SGHTS and CDR2 is YDEGEE. This chain's CDR3 is CASSLGGLAGVADTQYF. The DNA of the CDR3 is TGTGCCAGCAGCTTGGGAGGACTAGCGGGAGTAGCAGATACGCAGTATTTT.

The rearrangement joins TRBV6-1 to TRBJ2-5, with TRBD2 matching over 8 bases. The CDR3 covers 14 residues. V was pared by 6 bases and J by 2 bases, with 5 bases of the junction left unmatched. CDR1 is MNHNS, CDR2 SASEGT, per germline. CDR3 in DNA: TGTGCCAGCAGAACCGGGACTAGTCAAGAGACCCAGTACTTC. Translation: CASRTGTSQETQYF.

J is TRBJ2-7 and V is TRBV10-2; D remains ambiguous. The CDR3 has 14 residues. V gave up 3 bases and J gave up 3 bases, with 12 bases separating them. Germline CDR1 and CDR2: WSHSY and SAAADI. This CDR3 reads CASSEGARHYEQYF. Here the CDR3 DNA reads TGCGCCAGCAGTGAAGGCGCGCGACACTACGAGCAGTACTTC.

This clone was seen a few times. The CDR3 DNA reads as TGTGCCAGCAGTTTTCGGGGGGGGTGGACTGAAGCTTTCTTT. Its translation: CASSFRGGWTEAFF. This chain joins TRBV28 and TRBJ1-1; possibly TRBD1 for D (5 bases). Germline V CDR1 and CDR2: MDHEN, SYDVKM. The CDR3 is 14 residues long. V dropped 3 bases and J dropped 5 bases, with 13 bases sitting between them.

V usage is TRBV19 and J usage is TRBJ1-1, with TRBD1 matching 8 bases. V shed 2 bases, J shed 5 bases, and the junction held 7 bases outside the gene matches. Germline CDR1 is LNHDA and CDR2 is SQIVND (reference sequence). The CDR3 is made up of 15 amino acids. CDR3 in amino acids: CASSIQQGGRTEAFF. In nucleotides, the CDR3 is TGTGCCAGTAGTATACAACAGGGGGGACGGACTGAAGCTTTCTTT.

Remarks on this clone: The same CDR3 is also encoded by other DNA sequences in this sample. The chain employs TRBV27 and TRBJ1-2; TRBD1 aligns across 7 bases. The CDR3 totals 13 residues. V gave up 4 bases and J gave up 8 bases; unmatched junction bases: 7. Germline CDR1 is MNHEY and CDR2 is SMNVEV (reference sequence). The CDR3 DNA reads TGTGCCAGCAGTTCGATAGGGGGCAGGGGCTACACCTTC. Amino acid sequence: CASSSIGGRGYTF.

This clone showed up just once. V usage is TRBV14 and J usage is TRBJ2-2; D gene uncertain. This CDR3 has 14 amino acids. Germline V gene lookup returns CDR1 SGHDN and CDR2 FVKESK. With 4 bases removed from V and 5 bases from J, the gap between germline ends came to 11 bases. Here the CDR3 DNA reads TGTGCCAGCAGCCGTCTGCTAGGAACCGGGGAGCTGTTTTTT. It specifies CASSRLLGTGELFF.

The rearrangement uses TRBV9 and TRBJ2-1; TRBD2 is a possible D gene (5 bases). V shed 2 bases and J shed 9 bases, with 12 bases lying between them. CDR1 SGDLS and CDR2 YYNGEE come from the germline V gene. CDR3 length equals 13 residues. CDR3 protein: CASSVGLAIEQFF. The CDR3 bases are TGTGCCAGCAGCGTCGGCTTAGCGATTGAGCAGTTCTTC. The full variable domain, its missing parts supplied by reference TRBV9 and TRBJ2-1, is DSGVTQTPKHLITATGQRVTLRCSPRSGDLSVYWYQQSLDQGLQFLIQYYNGEERAKGNILERFSAQQFPDLHSELNLSSLELGDSALYFCASSVGLAIEQFFGPGTRLTVL.

V is TRBV5-6 and J is TRBJ1-1; TRBD1 might be the D (6 bases). CDR3 length: 14 residues. Trimming pared 0 bases from V and 1 base from J, leaving 7 bases between. The V gene's germline CDR1 is SGHDT and CDR2 YYEEEE. This chain's CDR3 is CASSLAQGNTEAFF. The CDR3 nucleotides read TGTGCCAGCAGCTTGGCACAGGGGAACACTGAAGCTTTCTTT.

V is TRBV5-1 and J is TRBJ2-7, with unresolved D. V lost 2 bases and J lost 0, with 12 bases in between. CDR3 length: 15 amino acids. Germline loops: CDR1 SGHRS, CDR2 YFSETQ. In DNA form, the CDR3 reads TGCGCCAGCAGCTTAGAGCGACGAACCTCCTACGAGCAGTACTTC. Translated: CASSLERRTSYEQYF.